The present TCR beta chain was sequenced within a study of glioma-infiltrating T cells after dendritic cell vaccination. Turning to the study itself: Dendritic cell vaccination trial patients had either newly diagnosed or recurrent glioblastoma.

Per germline, CDR1 SGHTS and CDR2 YDEGEE. The length of the CDR3 is 15 residues. V was shortened by 2 bases and J by 0 bases, with 12 bases between the two germline ends. The PCR used 60 V beta and 13 J beta primers. Sequencing used immunoSEQ multiplex PCR; TCRdb keeps in-frame clones, though not all of them. Here the sample spans some 100,000 clones, more than 75% being singletons. V and J are TRBV5-8 and TRBJ2-7, with D perhaps TRBD2 (6 bases). The specimen was blood, collected before dendritic cell vaccination. This TCR came from a human donor with glioblastoma. This chain's CDR3 is CASSFGSPSSYEQYF. The CDR3 coding sequence is TGTGCCAGCAGCTTCGGGAGCCCAAGCTCCTACGAGCAGTACTTC.